The 8 T cell receptor beta chains listed next were all sequenced from one sample in a study of blood T cell repertoires in COVID-19. Measured with immunoSEQ multiplex PCR; TCRdb has only the in-frame clones, and not every one. The repertoire includes fewer than 130,000 clones, around 66% of them detected once, and around 6.3% sits in the top ten. What was sequenced was peripheral blood. The receptor set was obtained from a man older than 75 with acute or convalescent COVID-19.

This clone was detected once. The J gene is TRBJ2-1, the V gene TRBV29-1; 9 positions match TRBD2. Germline V gene data show CDR1 as SQVTM and CDR2 as ANQGSEA. J lost 1 base, V lost 4 bases, and 5 bases had no gene match. This CDR3 has 15 amino acids. CDR3 sequence: CSVVVAGESYNEQFF. CDR3 in DNA: TGCAGCGTTGTGGTAGCGGGAGAATCCTACAATGAGCAGTTCTTC.

The chain is built from TRBV5-6 and TRBJ2-6, with D possibly matching TRBD1 (5 bases). CDR1 and CDR2 (germline): SGHDT, YYEEEE. V was shortened by 2 bases and J by 4 bases, with 7 bases between the two germline ends. CDR3 length: 14 amino acids. The CDR3 loop is CASSFRTGANVLTF. The DNA for the CDR3 is TGTGCCAGCAGCTTTAGGACAGGGGCCAACGTCCTGACTTTC.

V and J are TRBV5-8 and TRBJ2-1; possible D gene TRBD2, 7 bases. Germline CDR1 and CDR2: SGHTS and YDEGEE. This CDR3 has 14 residues. V dropped 4 bases and J dropped 6 bases, with 14 bases sitting between them. CDR3 residues: CASSPGEGVNEQFF. CDR3 DNA: TGTGCCAGCAGCCCAGGGGAGGGGGTCAATGAGCAGTTCTTC.

V and J are TRBV28 and TRBJ1-5; possibly TRBD1 for D (5 bases). CDR3 length: 14 residues. V was shortened by 10 bases and J by 2 bases, with 15 bases between the two germline ends. CDR1 is MDHEN and CDR2 is SYDVKM in the germline V gene. CDR3 in DNA: TGTGCCATTGGGGGGGGGTTGGGCAATCAGCCCCAGCATTTT. Amino acid sequence: CAIGGGLGNQPQHF.

The rearrangement links TRBV6-2 or TRBV6-3 to TRBJ2-7; D is perhaps TRBD2 (6 bases). Germline CDR1 and CDR2: MNHEY and SVGEGT. The V and J ends lost 4 bases and 4 bases respectively, with 17 bases between them. This CDR3 contains 15 residues. The CDR3 nucleotides are TGTGCCAGCAGTTTCAGTGGCGGGATAAGTTACGAGCAGTACTTC. Its translation: CASSFSGGISYEQYF.

The V gene is TRBV5-1, the J gene TRBJ1-1; maybe TRBD1 (6 bases). CDR1 SGHRS and CDR2 YFSETQ come from the germline V gene. The CDR3 sequence is 14 residues long. The V end was cut by 4 bases, the J end by 5 bases, with 15 bases between. The CDR3: CASSDRTVTTEAFF. The CDR3 coding sequence is TGCGCCAGCAGCGATCGGACAGTTACAACTGAAGCTTTCTTT.

The CDR3 DNA sequence: TGTGCCAGCAGGGTGTCTAGCGGTACAGATACGCAGTATTTT. This encodes CASRVSSGTDTQYF. The rearrangement uses TRBV7-2 and TRBJ2-3, with 7 positions matching TRBD2. The germline V gene encodes CDR1 SGHTA and CDR2 FQGNSA. The CDR3 is 14 residues long. The trim removed 6 bases at V and 3 bases at J, leaving 6 bases unmatched.

There are many counts of this clone. This rearrangement joins TRBV19 to TRBJ2-5, with D tentatively TRBD2 (6 bases). Per the germline V gene, CDR1 is LNHDA and CDR2 is SQIVND (reference sequence). V lost 7 bases and J 4 bases, leaving 16 bases between the germline ends. The CDR3 spans 14 residues. The CDR3 coding sequence is TGTGCCAGTAAAGCGGGTGTTTTCACAGAGACCCAGTACTTC. Amino acid sequence: CASKAGVFTETQYF.